The clone carrying this T cell receptor (beta chain) was seen only a few times. Each CDR3 protein gets one entry after TCRdb re-called the 5' RACE reads with MiXCR. Found here are some 550,000 distinct CDR3 sequences, 15% to 20% of them singletons; the top ten hold around an eighth. The CDR3 totals 15 residues. Germline values: CDR1 SGHDT, CDR2 YYEEEE. Trimming stripped 0 bases from V and 4 bases from J, with 13 bases between. These data are taken from a study of T cells after yellow fever vaccination. This clonotype was sampled from a man younger than 45 who received the YFV17D yellow fever vaccine. The V and J genes are TRBV5-6 and TRBJ1-1; tentatively, D is TRBD1 (5 bases). The source material was PBMCs, sampled 15 days after the yellow fever booster vaccination. DNA for the CDR3: TGTGCCAGCAGCTTGGGAGGTCGGGGGGTCACTGAAGCTTTCTTT. Translation: CASSLGGRGVTEAFF. Supplemented by reference TRBV5-6 and TRBJ1-1, the full variable domain reads DAGVTQSPTHLIKTRGQQVTLRCSPKSGHDTVSWYQQALGQGPQFIFQYYEEEERQRGNFPDRFSGHQFPNYSSELNVNALLLGDSALYLCASSLGGRGVTEAFFGQGTRLTVV.